The T cell receptor (beta chain) described here comes from a study of blood T cell repertoires in COVID-19. Clones were sequenced by immunoSEQ multiplex PCR, and TCRdb holds only the in-frame ones, with some missing. The repertoire holds 250,000 or so clones, with 80% to 90% as singletons. The V and J ends lost 1 base and 2 bases respectively, with 9 bases between them. This CDR3 has 14 residues. The germline V gene encodes CDR1 MDHEN and CDR2 SYDVKM. The receptor was derived from a woman between 25 and 40 years old with acute COVID-19. This chain links TRBV28 with TRBJ2-7; D call uncertain. The source material was PBMCs or T cells enriched from blood (not recorded which). CDR3 coding DNA: TGTGCCAGCAGTTTATTTCTGGGCGCCTACGAGCAGTACTTC. Translation gives CASSLFLGAYEQYF.